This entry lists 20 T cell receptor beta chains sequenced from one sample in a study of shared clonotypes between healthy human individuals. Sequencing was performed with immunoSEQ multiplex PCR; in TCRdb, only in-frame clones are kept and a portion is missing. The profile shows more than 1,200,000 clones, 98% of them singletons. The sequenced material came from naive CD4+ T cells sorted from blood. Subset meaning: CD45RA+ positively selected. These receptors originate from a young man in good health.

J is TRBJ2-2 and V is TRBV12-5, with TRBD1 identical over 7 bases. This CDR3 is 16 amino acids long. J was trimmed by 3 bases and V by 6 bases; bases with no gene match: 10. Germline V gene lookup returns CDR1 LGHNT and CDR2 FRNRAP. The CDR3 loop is CASGGRGQTDTGELFF. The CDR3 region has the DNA TGTGCTAGTGGGGGACGGGGACAGACAGACACCGGGGAGCTGTTTTTT.

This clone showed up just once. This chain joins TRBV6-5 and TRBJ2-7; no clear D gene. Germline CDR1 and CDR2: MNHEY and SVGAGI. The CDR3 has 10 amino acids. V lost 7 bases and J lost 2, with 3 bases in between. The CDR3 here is CASNTYEQYF. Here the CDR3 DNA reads TGTGCCAGCAATACCTACGAGCAGTACTTC.

The chain's CDR3 is CASSVVQANTGELFF. The CDR3 region has the DNA TGTGCCAGCAGCGTAGTTCAGGCGAACACCGGGGAGCTGTTTTTT. The chain joins TRBV9 to TRBJ2-2, with D uncertain. Trimming removed 0 bases at V and 0 bases at J, with 6 bases between. The germline CDR1 and CDR2 sequences are SGDLS and YYNGEE. The CDR3 runs 15 residues.

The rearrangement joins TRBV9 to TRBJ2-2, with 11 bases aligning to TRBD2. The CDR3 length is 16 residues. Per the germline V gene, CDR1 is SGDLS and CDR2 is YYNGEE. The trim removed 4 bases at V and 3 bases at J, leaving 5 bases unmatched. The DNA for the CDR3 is TGTGCCAGCAGCATGGGACTAGCGGAATACACCGGGGAGCTGTTTTTT. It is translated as CASSMGLAEYTGELFF.

CDR3 region: CASSRRTTASYNEQFF. CDR3 nucleotide sequence: TGTGCCAGCAGTAGACGGACAACAGCCTCCTACAATGAGCAGTTCTTC. V usage is TRBV25-1 and J usage is TRBJ2-1; D might be TRBD1 (5 bases). V was cut by 5 bases and J by 0 bases, with 14 bases left in between. The germline gives CDR1 MGHDK, CDR2 SYGVNS. This CDR3 is built from 16 residues.

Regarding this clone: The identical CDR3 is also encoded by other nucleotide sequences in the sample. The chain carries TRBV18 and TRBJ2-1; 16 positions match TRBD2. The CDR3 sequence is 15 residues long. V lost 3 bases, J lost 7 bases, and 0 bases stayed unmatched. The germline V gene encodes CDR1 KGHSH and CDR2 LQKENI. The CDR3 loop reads CASSPGLAGGNEQFF. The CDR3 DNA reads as TGTGCCAGCTCACCGGGACTAGCGGGAGGGAATGAGCAGTTCTTC.

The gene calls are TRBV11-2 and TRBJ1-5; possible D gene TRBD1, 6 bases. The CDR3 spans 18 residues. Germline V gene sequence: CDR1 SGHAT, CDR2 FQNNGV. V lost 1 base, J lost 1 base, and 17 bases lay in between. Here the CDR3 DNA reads TGTGCCAGCAGCTTAGCCCGCCGGGGCAGGGGAAGCAATCAGCCCCAGCATTTT. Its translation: CASSLARRGRGSNQPQHF.

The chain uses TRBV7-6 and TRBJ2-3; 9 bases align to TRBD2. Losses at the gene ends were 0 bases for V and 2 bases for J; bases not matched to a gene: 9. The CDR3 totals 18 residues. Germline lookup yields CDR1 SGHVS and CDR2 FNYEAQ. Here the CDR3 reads CASSLAPVGTSFTDTQYF. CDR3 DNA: TGTGCCAGCAGCTTAGCGCCGGTCGGGACTAGCTTCACAGATACGCAGTATTTT.

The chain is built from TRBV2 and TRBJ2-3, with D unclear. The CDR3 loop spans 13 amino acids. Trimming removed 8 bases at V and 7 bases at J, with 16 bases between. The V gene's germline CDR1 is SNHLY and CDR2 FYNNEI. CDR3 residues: CASPLPGSNTQYF. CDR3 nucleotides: TGTGCCAGCCCACTTCCAGGTTCGAATACGCAGTATTTT.

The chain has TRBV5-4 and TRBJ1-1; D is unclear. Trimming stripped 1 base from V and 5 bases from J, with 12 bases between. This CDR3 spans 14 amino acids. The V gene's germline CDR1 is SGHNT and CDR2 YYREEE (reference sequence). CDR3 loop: CASSLTEGLTEAFF. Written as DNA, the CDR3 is TGTGCCAGCAGCTTGACAGAGGGTTTGACTGAAGCTTTCTTT.

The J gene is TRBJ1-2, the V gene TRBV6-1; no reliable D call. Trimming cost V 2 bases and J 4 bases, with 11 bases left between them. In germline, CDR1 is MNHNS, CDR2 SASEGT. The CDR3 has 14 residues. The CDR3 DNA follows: TGTGCCAGCAGTGAAATGGGGATTTCCTATGGCTACACCTTC. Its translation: CASSEMGISYGYTF.

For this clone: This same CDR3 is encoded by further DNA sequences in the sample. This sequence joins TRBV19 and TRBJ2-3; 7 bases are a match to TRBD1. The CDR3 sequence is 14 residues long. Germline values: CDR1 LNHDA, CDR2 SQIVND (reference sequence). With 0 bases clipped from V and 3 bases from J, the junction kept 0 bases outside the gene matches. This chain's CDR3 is CASSIDRGTDTQYF. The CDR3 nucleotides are TGTGCCAGTAGTATAGACAGGGGGACAGATACGCAGTATTTT.

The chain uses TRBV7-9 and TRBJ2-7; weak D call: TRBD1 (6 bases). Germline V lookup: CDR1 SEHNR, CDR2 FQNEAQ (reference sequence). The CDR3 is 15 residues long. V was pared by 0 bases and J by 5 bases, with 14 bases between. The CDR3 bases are TGTGCCAGCAGCTTAGCGGACAGCCTACTAGACGAGCAGTACTTC. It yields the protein CASSLADSLLDEQYF.

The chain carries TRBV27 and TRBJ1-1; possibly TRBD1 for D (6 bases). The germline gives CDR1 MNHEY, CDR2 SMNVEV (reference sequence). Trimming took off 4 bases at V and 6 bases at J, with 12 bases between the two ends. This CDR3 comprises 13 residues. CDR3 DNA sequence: TGTGCCAGCAGTTCCGTCAGGGGCGCTGAAGCTTTCTTT. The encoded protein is CASSSVRGAEAFF.

The CDR3 DNA reads TGTGCCAGCAGCCCGATACTCACCGGGGAGCTGTTTTTT. This translates into CASSPILTGELFF. V is TRBV5-5 and J is TRBJ2-2; no clear D. Germline assignment: CDR1 SGHKS and CDR2 YYEKEE (reference sequence). V lost 4 bases to trimming and J lost 4 bases, with 8 bases between them. The CDR3 is 13 amino acids.

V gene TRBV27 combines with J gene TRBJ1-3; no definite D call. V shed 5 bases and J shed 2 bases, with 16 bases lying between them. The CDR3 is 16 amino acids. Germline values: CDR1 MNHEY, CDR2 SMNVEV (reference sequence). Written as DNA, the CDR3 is TGTGCCAGCAGTCCACGCTCTGGCTGGACTGGAAACACCATATATTTT. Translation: CASSPRSGWTGNTIYF.

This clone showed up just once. For the CDR3, the DNA is TGTGCCAGTAACGACAGGGTTGGAATCTACGAGCAGTACTTC. Encoded protein: CASNDRVGIYEQYF. The J gene is TRBJ2-7, the V gene TRBV2; 7 positions match TRBD1. V lost 9 bases, J lost 3 bases, and 11 bases stayed unmatched. The CDR3 is made up of 14 amino acids. Germline values: CDR1 SNHLY, CDR2 FYNNEI.

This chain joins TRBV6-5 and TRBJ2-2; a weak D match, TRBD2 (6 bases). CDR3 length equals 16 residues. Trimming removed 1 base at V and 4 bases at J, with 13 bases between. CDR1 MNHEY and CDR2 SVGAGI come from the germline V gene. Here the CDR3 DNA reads TGTGCCAGCAGTTACTTTGCGGGATCTGCCACCGGGGAGCTGTTTTTT. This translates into CASSYFAGSATGELFF.

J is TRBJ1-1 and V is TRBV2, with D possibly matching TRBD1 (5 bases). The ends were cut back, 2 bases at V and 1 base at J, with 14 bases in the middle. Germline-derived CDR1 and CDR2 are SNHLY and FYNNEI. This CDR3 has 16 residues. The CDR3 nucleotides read TGTGCCAGCAGTGAATCGGGTTGGCAGGGGAACACTGAAGCTTTCTTT. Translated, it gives CASSESGWQGNTEAFF. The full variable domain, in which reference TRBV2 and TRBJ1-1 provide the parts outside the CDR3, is EPEVTQTPSHQVTQMGQEVILRCVPISNHLYFYWYRQILGQKVEFLVSFYNNEISEKSEIFDDQFSVERPDGSNFTLKIRSTKLEDSAMYFCASSESGWQGNTEAFFGQGTRLTVV.

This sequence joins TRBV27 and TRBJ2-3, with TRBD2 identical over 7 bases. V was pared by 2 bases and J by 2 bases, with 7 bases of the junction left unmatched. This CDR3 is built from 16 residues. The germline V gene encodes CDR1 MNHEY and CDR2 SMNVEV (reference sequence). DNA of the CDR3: TGTGCCAGCAGTTTACCTCTAGCGGCGGTCACAGATACGCAGTATTTT. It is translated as CASSLPLAAVTDTQYF.